This T cell receptor beta chain was observed in a study of T cell responses to AZD1222 COVID-19 vaccine. Sequencing used immunoSEQ multiplex PCR; TCRdb keeps in-frame clones, though not all of them. Among more than 250,000 clones listed, more than 80% were seen once. Study conclusions and caveats: In a largely white British group with more females than males, clonal diversity was possibly underestimated.

As for this clone: The antigen is unknown.

The germline V gene has CDR1 LGHNA and CDR2 YSLEER. This CDR3 has 13 residues. Trimming left V 0 bases short and J 15 bases short, with 15 bases between. J is TRBJ2-1 and V is TRBV4-3, with TRBD2 as a possible D gene (6 bases). This sequence was found in an adult in good health. The sample consisted of peripheral blood, taken on day 0 of AZD1222 vaccination. The CDR3 DNA follows: TGCGCCAGCAGCCAAGAGTCGCGGACTATTCTGTTCTTC. Its translation: CASSQESRTILFF.